These T cell receptor beta chains were read from a single sample in a study of T-cell memory formation after mild COVID-19. TCRdb used MiXCR to reprocess the 5' RACE reads, holding one entry per CDR3 protein. The table has around 370,000 distinct CDR3 sequences, around 21% seen once; the top ten hold approximately 12%. Sample: PBMCs or a T cell subset sorted from them (not recorded which). Receptors originate from an adult woman who had mild COVID-19 (a few samples of this study predate the infection). Cell type and time point are not known. The CDR3 runs from the conserved cysteine through the conserved F or W. The D gene is left open where the match is weak. Some rows have no size entry. The others give once, few or many, or a class for an expanded clone.

V gene: TRBV6-5
clone size: few
J gene: TRBJ2-7
D gene: -
CDR3 DNA: TGTGCCAGCAGGGGGGCGGGGGTGTCCTACGAGCAGTACTTC
CDR3 protein: CASRGAGVSYEQYF

V gene: TRBV12-3/TRBV12-4
clone size: -
J gene: TRBJ1-1
D gene: TRBD1
CDR3 DNA: TGTGCCAGCAGGCCCGGGACAGGGATAGCGACTGAAGCTTTCTTT
CDR3 protein: CASRPGTGIATEAFF

V gene: TRBV27
clone size: few
J gene: TRBJ2-1
D gene: -
CDR3 DNA: TGTGCCAGCAGTTGGGGGGACAATGAGCAGTTCTTC
CDR3 protein: CASSWGDNEQFF

V gene: TRBV12-3/TRBV12-4
clone size: few
J gene: TRBJ2-1
D gene: TRBD2
CDR3 DNA: TGTGCCAGCAGTTTAACGCTAGCGGGGGTGAACAATGAGCAGTTCTTC
CDR3 protein: CASSLTLAGVNNEQFF

V gene: TRBV29-1
clone size: -
J gene: TRBJ1-1
D gene: -
CDR3 DNA: TGCAGCGTTGAACTTTCCCCGTTGGGCACTGAAGCTTTCTTT
CDR3 protein: CSVELSPLGTEAFF

V gene: TRBV18
clone size: -
J gene: TRBJ1-1
D gene: TRBD1
CDR3 DNA: TGTGCCAGCTCGCAGGGGGCCGACACTGAAGCTTTCTTT
CDR3 protein: CASSQGADTEAFF

V gene: TRBV12-3/TRBV12-4
clone size: few
J gene: TRBJ2-5
D gene: -
CDR3 DNA: TGTGCCAGCAGTTTAGCGGACTCGTCCCTAGAGACCCAGTACTTC
CDR3 protein: CASSLADSSLETQYF

V gene: TRBV9
clone size: few
J gene: TRBJ2-1
D gene: TRBD1
CDR3 DNA: TGTGCCAGCAGCGTAGGGGGACAGGGGCACAATGAGCAGTTCTTC
CDR3 protein: CASSVGGQGHNEQFF

V gene: TRBV4-3
clone size: many
J gene: TRBJ2-3
D gene: TRBD1
CDR3 DNA: TGCGCCAGCAGCGGACGGACAGGGCCAGCAGATACGCAGTATTTT
CDR3 protein: CASSGRTGPADTQYF

V gene: TRBV9
clone size: -
J gene: TRBJ2-2
D gene: -
CDR3 DNA: TGTGCCAGCAGCGTAGAATGGGTGGCCGGGGAGCTGTTTTTT
CDR3 protein: CASSVEWVAGELFF

V gene: TRBV29-1
clone size: -
J gene: TRBJ1-2
D gene: -
CDR3 DNA: TGCAGCGTTAGGGACATATCCCCCTATGGCTACACCTTC
CDR3 protein: CSVRDISPYGYTF

V gene: TRBV4-2
clone size: -
J gene: TRBJ2-6
D gene: TRBD2
CDR3 DNA: TGTGCCAGCAGCCAAGACACTAGCGGGACGGCTGGGGCCAACGTCCTGACTTTC
CDR3 protein: CASSQDTSGTAGANVLTF

V gene: TRBV7-9
clone size: -
J gene: TRBJ2-1
D gene: -
CDR3 DNA: TGTGCCAGCAGCTTAGGTCTGCCCCGCCGGGACATGGCTTACAATGAGCAGTTCTTC
CDR3 protein: CASSLGLPRRDMAYNEQFF

V gene: TRBV29-1
clone size: few
J gene: TRBJ2-2
D gene: -
CDR3 DNA: TGCAGCGTACGAGGGGGGAACACCGGGGAGCTGTTTTTT
CDR3 protein: CSVRGGNTGELFF

V gene: TRBV4-3
clone size: -
J gene: TRBJ2-3
D gene: -
CDR3 DNA: TGCGCCAGCAGCAAACGAGGGCTCTCTAGCACAGATACGCAGTATTTT
CDR3 protein: CASSKRGLSSTDTQYF

V gene: TRBV2
clone size: few
J gene: TRBJ2-7
D gene: -
CDR3 DNA: TGTGCCAGCAGTGAAACAAGCTACCTCTACGAGCAGTACTTC
CDR3 protein: CASSETSYLYEQYF

V gene: TRBV28
clone size: few
J gene: TRBJ2-2
D gene: TRBD2
CDR3 DNA: TGTGCCAGCAGTTCCCTCCAGACTAGCGGGATAACCGGGGAGCTGTTTTTT
CDR3 protein: CASSSLQTSGITGELFF

V gene: TRBV11-1
clone size: -
J gene: TRBJ2-3
D gene: TRBD1
CDR3 DNA: TGTGCCAGCAGCTTATCGGGACAGGGCACAGATACGCAGTATTTT
CDR3 protein: CASSLSGQGTDTQYF

V gene: TRBV30
clone size: -
J gene: TRBJ2-7
D gene: -
CDR3 DNA: TGTGCCTGGAGGATCTCGACAGGCTTTCACGGGTACGAGCAGTACTTC
CDR3 protein: CAWRISTGFHGYEQYF

V gene: TRBV5-1
clone size: few
J gene: TRBJ1-2
D gene: -
CDR3 DNA: TGCGCCAGCAGCACTGGCTCGGCAGAGCTCAACTATGGCTACACCTTC
CDR3 protein: CASSTGSAELNYGYTF

V gene: TRBV6-2/TRBV6-3
clone size: -
J gene: TRBJ2-1
D gene: TRBD2
CDR3 DNA: TGTGCCAGCGGAATAGATAGCGGGTACTACAATGAGCAGTTCTTC
CDR3 protein: CASGIDSGYYNEQFF

V gene: TRBV4-2
clone size: few
J gene: TRBJ2-7
D gene: -
CDR3 DNA: TGTGCCAGCAGCCAAGCGGGACTCTCCTACGAGCAGTACTTC
CDR3 protein: CASSQAGLSYEQYF

V gene: TRBV7-3
clone size: few
J gene: TRBJ1-1
D gene: -
CDR3 DNA: TGTGCCAGCAGCTTAGGACGGTCGAACACTGAAGCTTTCTTT
CDR3 protein: CASSLGRSNTEAFF

V gene: TRBV20-1
clone size: many
J gene: TRBJ1-1
D gene: -
CDR3 DNA: TGCAGTGCTAGAGGCTCACCTTTT
CDR3 protein: CSARGSPF